The 19 T cell receptor beta chains reported below all come from one sample, sequenced in a study of blood T cell repertoires in COVID-19. Clones were sequenced by immunoSEQ multiplex PCR, and TCRdb holds only the in-frame ones, with some missing. The table lists roughly 520,000 clones, 85% to 90% of them singletons. Sequencing used PBMCs or T cells enriched from blood (not recorded which). The receptors were gathered from a woman in her thirties or forties who had recovered from COVID-19.

The genes are TRBV6-5 and TRBJ2-1; TRBD2 agrees at 13 bases. With V trimmed by 4 bases and J by 5 bases, 5 bases remained unmatched. CDR1 is MNHEY, CDR2 SVGAGI, per germline. This CDR3 spans 16 amino acids. For the CDR3, the DNA is TGTGCCAGCAGTTCCTCGGGACTAGCGGGACACAATGAGCAGTTCTTC. Its protein is CASSSSGLAGHNEQFF.

The gene calls are TRBV6-5 and TRBJ1-2, with D uncertain. CDR3 length: 15 amino acids. V was pared by 4 bases and J by 7 bases, with 19 bases between. Germline CDR1 reads MNHEY; CDR2 reads SVGAGI. The CDR3 nucleotides are TGTGCCAGCAGTTGGTCTAGTAGTGTTGGAAGTGGCTACACCTTC. This translates into CASSWSSSVGSGYTF.

This chain uses TRBV13 with TRBJ1-2, with D unclear. CDR1 PRHDT and CDR2 FYEKMQ come from the germline V gene (reference sequence). With 0 bases removed from V and 0 bases from J, the gap between germline ends came to 11 bases. The CDR3 loop spans 16 amino acids. The CDR3 here is CASSLGTRTANYGYTF. The DNA for the CDR3 is TGTGCCAGCAGCTTAGGTACCAGAACAGCTAACTATGGCTACACCTTC.

The chain links TRBV12-3 or TRBV12-4 to TRBJ1-2; D is possibly TRBD1 (5 bases). V was trimmed by 3 bases and J by 6 bases, leaving 11 bases between them. The CDR3 length is 13 residues. The CDR3 spells CASSLISGNGYTF. As DNA, the CDR3 is TGTGCCAGCAGTTTGATTTCAGGGAATGGCTACACCTTC.

This clone showed up just a few times. V and J are TRBV7-2 and TRBJ2-1; D gene uncertain. The V gene lost 1 base and the J gene lost 6 bases, with 10 bases spanning the gap. Germline V gene data show CDR1 as SGHTA and CDR2 as FQGNSA. The CDR3 is made up of 14 amino acids. CDR3: CASSLGASTNEQFF. The CDR3 DNA is TGTGCCAGCAGCTTAGGGGCCAGTACCAATGAGCAGTTCTTC.

The CDR3 reads CASSYGLAGNEQFF. The CDR3 region has the DNA TGTGCCAGCAGTTACGGGCTAGCGGGCAATGAGCAGTTCTTC. The chain couples TRBV6-2 or TRBV6-3 to TRBJ2-1; 8 positions match TRBD2. Germline trimming cut 2 bases from V and 6 bases from J; bases unmatched to any gene: 3. The CDR3 length is 14 residues. CDR1 MNHEY and CDR2 SVGEGT come from the germline V gene.

The chain carries TRBV6-2 or TRBV6-3 and TRBJ2-3; TRBD1 might be the D (6 bases). There are 15 residues in the CDR3. V was pared by 6 bases and J by 4 bases, with 17 bases between. Germline loops: CDR1 MNHEY, CDR2 SVGEGT. CDR3: CASSPYRVGADTQYF. Written as DNA, the CDR3 is TGTGCCAGCAGCCCATACAGGGTCGGGGCAGATACGCAGTATTTT.

The gene calls are TRBV5-5 and TRBJ1-6; TRBD1 matches 9 bases. The germline gives CDR1 SGHKS, CDR2 YYEKEE (reference sequence). This CDR3 comprises 15 residues. V dropped 5 bases and J dropped 7; count of bases not matched to a gene: 7. CDR3 amino acids: CASRDTGTGNSPLHF. In DNA form, the CDR3 reads TGTGCCAGCAGGGATACCGGGACAGGGAATTCACCCCTCCACTTT.

The rearrangement uses TRBV2 and TRBJ2-5; TRBD2 matches at 8 bases. This CDR3 spans 17 amino acids. Per germline, CDR1 SNHLY and CDR2 FYNNEI. V dropped 7 bases and J dropped 0; count of bases not matched to a gene: 13. For the CDR3, the DNA is TGTGCCAGCACCCTCCGCCGGGGTAGCGGGGACCAAGAGACCCAGTACTTC. Translating it yields CASTLRRGSGDQETQYF.

The chain is built from TRBV7-2 and TRBJ1-5, with TRBD1 identical over 7 bases. There are 13 residues in the CDR3. The V gene's germline CDR1 is SGHTA and CDR2 FQGNSA. V lost 4 bases, J lost 5 bases, and 2 bases stayed unmatched. DNA of the CDR3: TGTGCCAGCAGCTACACAGGGGATCAGCCCCAGCATTTT. Its translation is CASSYTGDQPQHF.

The rearrangement joins TRBV2 to TRBJ1-1; D is perhaps TRBD1 (6 bases). This CDR3 contains 15 residues. The V and J ends lost 5 bases and 1 base respectively, with 14 bases between them. In germline, CDR1 is SNHLY, CDR2 FYNNEI. CDR3 residues: CASSHGGAGNTEAFF. Written as DNA, the CDR3 is TGTGCCAGCAGTCACGGGGGGGCAGGGAACACTGAAGCTTTCTTT.

The chain recombines TRBV6-2 or TRBV6-3 with TRBJ2-7; D is ambiguous. The CDR3 extends over 15 amino acids. The germline gives CDR1 MNHEY, CDR2 SVGEGT. Trimming removed 5 bases from V and 4 bases from J, with 18 bases in between. The CDR3 loop reads CASSDLWASTYEQYF. CDR3 DNA: TGTGCCAGCAGTGATTTATGGGCAAGTACTTACGAGCAGTACTTC.

The gene calls are TRBV30 and TRBJ1-1, with 7 bases aligning to TRBD1. V lost 5 bases and J lost 8; bases outside the gene matches: 8. Germline-derived CDR1 and CDR2 are GTSNPN and SVGIG (reference sequence). This CDR3 has 12 residues. The CDR3 region has the DNA TGTGCCTGGGGCGACAGGGTGGCCGAAGCTTTCTTT. Its protein is CAWGDRVAEAFF.

The CDR3 protein is CSVERLLADNEQFF. CDR3 nucleotides: TGCAGCGTTGAACGGCTCCTAGCTGACAATGAGCAGTTCTTC. The gene calls are TRBV29-1 and TRBJ2-1, with D perhaps matching TRBD2 (5 bases). V was shortened by 2 bases and J by 5 bases, with 13 bases between the two germline ends. CDR3 length: 14 residues. CDR1 SQVTM and CDR2 ANQGSEA come from the germline V gene.

The J gene is TRBJ2-5, the V gene TRBV18; 7 positions match TRBD2. The CDR3 spans 15 residues. CDR1 is KGHSH and CDR2 is LQKENI in the germline V gene. V was clipped by 5 bases and J by 3 bases; unmatched bases: 9. CDR3 protein: CASSSSWAGEETQYF. CDR3 bases: TGTGCCAGCTCATCGTCCTGGGCGGGAGAAGAGACCCAGTACTTC.

The sample holds one count of this clone. The chain combines TRBV3-1 (or the pseudogene TRBV3-2) with TRBJ1-1, with 9 bases aligning to TRBD1. The J segment lost 10 bases and the V segment lost 3 bases, leaving 12 bases of the junction unmatched. From germline, CDR1 is LGHDT and CDR2 YNNKEL (reference sequence). This CDR3 has 15 amino acids. This CDR3 reads CASSHLTGGKSRAFF. CDR3 DNA: TGTGCCAGCAGCCACCTCACAGGGGGCAAGAGCAGAGCTTTCTTT.

The chain combines TRBV29-1 with TRBJ2-5; 7 bases line up with TRBD1. Germline-derived CDR1 and CDR2 are SQVTM and ANQGSEA. The CDR3 is 13 residues long. After removal of 3 bases from V and 4 bases from J, the junction contained 5 bases not matched to a gene. CDR3: CSVERGPGETQYF. The DNA for the CDR3 is TGCAGCGTTGAGAGGGGGCCAGGAGAGACCCAGTACTTC. Supplemented by reference TRBV29-1 and TRBJ2-5, the full variable domain reads SAVISQKPSRDICQRGTSLTIQCQVDSQVTMMFWYRQQPGQSLTLIATANQGSEATYESGFVIDKFPISRPNLTFSTLTVSNMSPEDSSIYLCSVERGPGETQYFGPGTRLLVL.

CDR3 nucleotides: TGTGCCAGCAGTCAAAGACAGGGACGAGGCTACACCTTC. This gives the protein CASSQRQGRGYTF. The genes are TRBV2 and TRBJ1-2; 7 bases fit TRBD1. CDR1 SNHLY and CDR2 FYNNEI come from the germline V gene. The CDR3 is 13 residues long. After removal of 5 bases from V and 8 bases from J, the junction contained 8 bases not matched to a gene.

The chain joins TRBV10-3 to TRBJ1-2, with D possibly matching TRBD1 (5 bases). Looked up from germline, CDR1 is ENHRY and CDR2 is SYGVKD. Trimming pared 0 bases from V and 1 base from J, leaving 6 bases between. The CDR3 contains 14 residues. The CDR3 region is CAISESRVNYGYTF. The CDR3 nucleotides are TGTGCCATCAGTGAGTCCAGGGTTAACTATGGCTACACCTTC.